The 20 T cell receptor beta chains below all came from one sample that was sequenced in a study of blood T cell repertoires in COVID-19. This table comes from immunoSEQ multiplex PCR, and its TCRdb copy is limited to in-frame clones, with some not included. The sample lists about 210,000 clones, approximately 85% occurring once. Sequencing was carried out using peripheral blood. Source of these receptors: a woman aged 65 to 85 with COVID-19, enrolled during active disease.

The rearrangement joins TRBV6-2 or TRBV6-3 to TRBJ2-7; a possible D gene is TRBD2 (5 bases). Trimming stripped 2 bases from V and 6 bases from J, with 11 bases between. The CDR3 is 13 residues long. Per germline, CDR1 MNHEY and CDR2 SVGEGT. For the CDR3, the DNA is TGTGCCAGCAGTTACGTGGCGGGTCTCGAGCAGTACTTC. Protein sequence: CASSYVAGLEQYF.

This clone was seen more than once but under ten times. V usage is TRBV27 and J usage is TRBJ1-1, with TRBD1 matching 7 bases. The length of the CDR3 is 14 residues. From germline, CDR1 is MNHEY and CDR2 SMNVEV (reference sequence). The trim removed 6 bases at V and 3 bases at J, leaving 7 bases unmatched. CDR3 nucleotide sequence: TGTGCCAGCAGACCAGACAGGGTCGACACTGAAGCTTTCTTT. Amino acid sequence: CASRPDRVDTEAFF.

The chain joins TRBV5-6 to TRBJ1-5; D is unresolved. Germline CDR1 is SGHDT and CDR2 is YYEEEE. This CDR3 contains 16 residues. V was pared by 5 bases and J by 1 base, with 16 bases between. The CDR3 DNA sequence: TGTGCCAGCAGTGGAGGCGGGCCGGGAAGCAATCAGCCCCAGCATTTT. Translation gives CASSGGGPGSNQPQHF.

The V and J genes are TRBV19 and TRBJ1-3, with a weak D call TRBD1 (6 bases). The V end was cut by 9 bases, the J end by 4 bases, with 7 bases between. The germline V gene encodes CDR1 LNHDA and CDR2 SQIVND (reference sequence). The length of the CDR3 is 11 residues. For the CDR3, the DNA is TGTGCCAGCGACAGGGGAAACACCATATATTTT. It encodes CASDRGNTIYF.

This clone has just one count. As DNA, the CDR3 is TGTGCCATCCATGACGGCGCAGGGGCGTATGGCTACACCTTC. Encoded protein: CAIHDGAGAYGYTF. This rearrangement joins TRBV10-3 to TRBJ1-2; tentative D call: TRBD1 (6 bases). This CDR3 has 14 amino acids. The germline CDR1 and CDR2 sequences are ENHRY and SYGVKD. V was clipped by 8 bases and J by 5 bases, with 18 bases between them.

The chain employs TRBV19 and TRBJ2-5; tentative D call: TRBD1 (5 bases). The CDR3 spans 13 residues. Trimming removed 6 bases at V and 1 base at J, with 9 bases between. The germline gives CDR1 LNHDA, CDR2 SQIVND (reference sequence). The CDR3 sequence: CASSETVQETQYF. The CDR3 DNA reads TGTGCCAGTAGCGAGACAGTCCAAGAGACCCAGTACTTC.

The CDR3 reads CASSTDRDPNQPQHF. In nucleotides, the CDR3 is TGTGCCAGTAGTACAGACAGGGATCCCAATCAGCCCCAGCATTTT. The genes are TRBV19 and TRBJ1-5, with TRBD1 matching over 7 bases. Trimming cost V 4 bases and J 3 bases; bases outside gene matches: 6. This CDR3 spans 15 amino acids. Germline loops: CDR1 LNHDA, CDR2 SQIVND (reference sequence).

The gene calls are TRBV6-1 and TRBJ1-1; D gene uncertain. Per germline, CDR1 MNHNS and CDR2 SASEGT. The length of the CDR3 is 10 residues. Deletions cut 7 bases from V and 10 bases from J, with 10 bases between. CDR3 sequence (DNA): TGTGCCAGCAACTTGTCAGGAGCTTTCTTT. As protein: CASNLSGAFF.

Here the CDR3 reads CAWSRQEKQYF. The CDR3 DNA reads TGTGCCTGGAGTCGGCAGGAAAAGCAGTATTTT. The V gene is TRBV30, the J gene TRBJ2-3; no reliable D call. This CDR3 has 11 amino acids. Germline V gene lookup returns CDR1 GTSNPN and CDR2 SVGIG (reference sequence). V was trimmed by 2 bases and J by 11 bases, leaving 11 bases between them.

This clone was counted once. The chain combines TRBV6-2 or TRBV6-3 with TRBJ2-7; 10 bases fit TRBD2. This CDR3 is built from 14 residues. The ends lost 5 bases at V and 12 bases at J; junction bases unmatched: 13. CDR1 is MNHEY and CDR2 is SVGEGT in the germline V gene. The CDR3 loop reads CASSISGGAWKPYF. The CDR3 DNA reads as TGTGCCAGCAGTATAAGCGGGGGGGCTTGGAAACCGTACTTC.

The rearrangement joins TRBV24-1 to TRBJ2-5; 11 bases align to TRBD2. Looked up from germline, CDR1 is KGHDR and CDR2 is SFDVKD. V was pared by 6 bases and J by 4 bases, with 9 bases of the junction left unmatched. The length of the CDR3 is 16 residues. The CDR3 is CATSSVSGGAGETQYF. The CDR3 DNA reads as TGTGCCACCAGTTCCGTTAGCGGGGGGGCCGGAGAGACCCAGTACTTC.

The V call is TRBV5-1, the J call TRBJ1-1; D unresolved. This CDR3 has 15 amino acids. Looked up from germline, CDR1 is SGHRS and CDR2 is YFSETQ. V lost 1 base to trimming and J lost 1 base, with 11 bases between them. CDR3 coding DNA: TGCGCCAGCAGCTTGTCTCAGTCATGGAACACTGAAGCTTTCTTT. Translation gives CASSLSQSWNTEAFF. Drawing the rest from reference TRBV5-1 and TRBJ1-1, the complete variable domain is KAGVTQTPRYLIKTRGQQVTLSCSPISGHRSVSWYQQTPGQGLQFLFEYFSETQRNKGNFPGRFSGRQFSNSRSEMNVSTLELGDSALYLCASSLSQSWNTEAFFGQGTRLTVV.

J is TRBJ2-3 and V is TRBV29-1; D is possibly TRBD1 (6 bases). This CDR3 has 14 amino acids. V was pared by 1 base and J by 0 bases, with 8 bases between. Germline V gene sequence: CDR1 SQVTM, CDR2 ANQGSEA. As DNA, the CDR3 is TGCAGCGTTGAAGTAACAGGGAGCACAGATACGCAGTATTTT. It translates to CSVEVTGSTDTQYF.

The V and J genes are TRBV18 and TRBJ2-1; no reliable D call. Germline V gene sequence: CDR1 KGHSH, CDR2 LQKENI. The CDR3 sequence is 16 residues long. Trimming cost V 5 bases and J 0 bases, with 14 bases left between them. The CDR3 sequence is CASSSQVASSYNEQFF. The CDR3 DNA reads as TGTGCCAGCTCATCGCAAGTTGCGAGCTCCTACAATGAGCAGTTCTTC.

In this sample, this clone turned up a few times. This rearrangement joins TRBV2 to TRBJ2-3, with TRBD2 identical over 11 bases. From germline, CDR1 is SNHLY and CDR2 FYNNEI. The CDR3 is 15 residues long. V was pared by 6 bases and J by 5 bases, with 7 bases of the junction left unmatched. The chain's CDR3 is CASRVAGGLGDTQYF. The CDR3 region has the DNA TGTGCCAGCAGGGTAGCGGGGGGGCTTGGAGATACGCAGTATTTT.

The CDR3, as DNA: TGTGCCAGCAGTTATTTGCAAAGCGATTCTGGAAACACCATATATTTT. This encodes CASSYLQSDSGNTIYF. V and J are TRBV6-9 and TRBJ1-3; the D is unclear. Trimming left V 1 base short and J 1 base short, with 11 bases between. Germline lookup yields CDR1 MNHGY and CDR2 SVAAGI. This CDR3 spans 16 amino acids.

CDR3 sequence: CASSQDPRKGGETETQYF. In DNA, the CDR3 is TGTGCCAGCAGCCAAGATCCAAGAAAAGGGGGCGAAACGGAGACCCAGTACTTC. The chain has TRBV3-1 (or the pseudogene TRBV3-2) and TRBJ2-5, with 7 bases matching TRBD1. Germline V gene sequence: CDR1 LGHDT, CDR2 YNNKEL (reference sequence). The CDR3 contains 18 residues. Trimming removed 0 bases from V and 5 bases from J; junction bases left unmatched: 15.

The CDR3 coding sequence is TGTGCCAGCAGCTATCGGACAGGGGGGCCCGGGGAGCTGTTTTTT. This codes for CASSYRTGGPGELFF. This chain joins TRBV7-2 and TRBJ2-2; 10 bases are shared with TRBD1. After removal of 4 bases from V and 6 bases from J, the junction contained 5 bases not matched to a gene. The CDR3 spans 15 residues. Germline V gives CDR1 SGHTA, CDR2 FQGNSA.

This chain uses TRBV14 with TRBJ2-7; D unclear. V was pared by 0 bases and J by 2 bases, with 11 bases between. The CDR3 covers 15 residues. CDR1 is SGHDN, CDR2 FVKESK, per germline. The CDR3 DNA sequence: TGTGCCAGCAGCCAAGAAAAGCTCGTCACCTACGAGCAGTACTTC. Encoded protein: CASSQEKLVTYEQYF.

The chain joins TRBV4-2 to TRBJ1-1, with 9 nucleotides matching TRBD1. Per germline, CDR1 LGHNA and CDR2 YNFKEQ. J lost 0 bases, V lost 0 bases, and 8 bases had no gene match. The CDR3 is 18 amino acids. The CDR3 loop is CASSQEPGQGSMNTEAFF. CDR3 DNA: TGTGCCAGCAGCCAAGAACCCGGACAGGGGAGCATGAACACTGAAGCTTTCTTT.